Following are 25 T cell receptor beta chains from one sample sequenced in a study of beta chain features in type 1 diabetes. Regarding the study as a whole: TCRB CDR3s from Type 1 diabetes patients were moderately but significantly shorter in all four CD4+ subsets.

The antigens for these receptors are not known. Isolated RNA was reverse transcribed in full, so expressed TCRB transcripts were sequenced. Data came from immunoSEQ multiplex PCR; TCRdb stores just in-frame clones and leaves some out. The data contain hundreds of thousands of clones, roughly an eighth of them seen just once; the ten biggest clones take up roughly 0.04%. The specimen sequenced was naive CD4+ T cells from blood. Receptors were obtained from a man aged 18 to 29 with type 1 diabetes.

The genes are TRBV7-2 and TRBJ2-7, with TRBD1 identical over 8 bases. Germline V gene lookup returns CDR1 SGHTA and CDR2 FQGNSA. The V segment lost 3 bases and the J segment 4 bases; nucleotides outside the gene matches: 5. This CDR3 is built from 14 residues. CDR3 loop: CASSFVTGEYEQYF. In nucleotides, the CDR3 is TGTGCCAGCAGCTTTGTGACAGGGGAGTACGAGCAGTACTTC.

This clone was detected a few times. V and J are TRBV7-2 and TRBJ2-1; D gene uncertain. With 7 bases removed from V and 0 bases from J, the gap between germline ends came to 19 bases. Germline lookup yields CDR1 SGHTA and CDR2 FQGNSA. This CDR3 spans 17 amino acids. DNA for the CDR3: TGTGCCAGCACCCCTACCCCGGGCTACTACTCCTACAATGAGCAGTTCTTC. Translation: CASTPTPGYYSYNEQFF. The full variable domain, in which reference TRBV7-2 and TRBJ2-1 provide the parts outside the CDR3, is GAGVSQSPSNKVTEKGKDVELRCDPISGHTALYWYRQSLGQGLEFLIYFQGNSAPDKSGLPSDRFSAERTGGSVSTLTIQRTQQEDSAVYLCASTPTPGYYSYNEQFFGPGTRLTVL.

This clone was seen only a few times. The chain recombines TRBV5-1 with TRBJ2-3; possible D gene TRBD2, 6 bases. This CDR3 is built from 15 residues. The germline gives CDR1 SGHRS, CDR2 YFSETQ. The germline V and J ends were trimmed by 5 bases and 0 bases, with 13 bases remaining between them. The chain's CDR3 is CASSPGGTSTDTQYF. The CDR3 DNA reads TGCGCCAGCAGTCCCGGCGGGACTAGCACAGATACGCAGTATTTT.

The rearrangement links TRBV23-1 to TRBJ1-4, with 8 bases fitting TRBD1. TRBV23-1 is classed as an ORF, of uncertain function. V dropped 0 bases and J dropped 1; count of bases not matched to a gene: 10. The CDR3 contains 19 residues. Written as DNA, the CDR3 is TGCGCCAGCAGTCAATCAAGGCAGGGGGCGGATGGAACTAATGAAAAACTGTTTTTT. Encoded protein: CASSQSRQGADGTNEKLFF.

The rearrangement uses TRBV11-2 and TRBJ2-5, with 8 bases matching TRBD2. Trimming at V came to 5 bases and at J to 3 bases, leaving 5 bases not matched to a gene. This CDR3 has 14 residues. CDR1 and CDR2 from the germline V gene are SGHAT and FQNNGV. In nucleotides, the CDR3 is TGTGCCAGCAGCGAGAGGCGGGAGGAAGAGACCCAGTACTTC. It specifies CASSERREEETQYF.

The CDR3 sequence: CASRLTGENTEAFF. As DNA, the CDR3 is TGTGCCAGCAGATTGACAGGGGAGAACACTGAAGCTTTCTTT. The chain combines TRBV14 with TRBJ1-1; 8 bases are a match to TRBD1. The CDR3 runs to 14 residues. Germline V gives CDR1 SGHDN, CDR2 FVKESK. V shed 6 bases and J 1 base; nucleotides not matched to a gene: 4.

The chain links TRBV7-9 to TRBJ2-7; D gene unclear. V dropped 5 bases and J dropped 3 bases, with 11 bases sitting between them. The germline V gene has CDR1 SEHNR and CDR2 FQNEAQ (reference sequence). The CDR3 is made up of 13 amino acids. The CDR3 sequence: CASSKAADYEQYF. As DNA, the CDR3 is TGTGCCAGCAGCAAGGCTGCGGACTACGAGCAGTACTTC.

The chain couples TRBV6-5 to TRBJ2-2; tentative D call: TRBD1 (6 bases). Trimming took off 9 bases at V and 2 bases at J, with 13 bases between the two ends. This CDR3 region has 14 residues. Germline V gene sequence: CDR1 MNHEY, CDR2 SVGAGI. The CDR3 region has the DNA TGTGCCAGTAGAAGGACAGCTAACACCGGGGAGCTGTTTTTT. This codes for CASRRTANTGELFF.

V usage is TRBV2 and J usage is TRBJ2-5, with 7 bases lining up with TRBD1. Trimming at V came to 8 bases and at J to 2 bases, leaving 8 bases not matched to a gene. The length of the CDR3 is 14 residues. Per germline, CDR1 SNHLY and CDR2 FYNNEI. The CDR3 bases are TGTGCCAGCGGACGGGACAGTATACAAGAGACCCAGTACTTC. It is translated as CASGRDSIQETQYF.

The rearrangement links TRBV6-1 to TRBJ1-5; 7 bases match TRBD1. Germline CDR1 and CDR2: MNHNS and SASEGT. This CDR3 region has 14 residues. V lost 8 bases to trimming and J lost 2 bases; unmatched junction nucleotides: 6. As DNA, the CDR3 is TGTGCCAGCCACCAAACAGGGGGCAATCAGCCCCAGCATTTT. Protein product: CASHQTGGNQPQHF.

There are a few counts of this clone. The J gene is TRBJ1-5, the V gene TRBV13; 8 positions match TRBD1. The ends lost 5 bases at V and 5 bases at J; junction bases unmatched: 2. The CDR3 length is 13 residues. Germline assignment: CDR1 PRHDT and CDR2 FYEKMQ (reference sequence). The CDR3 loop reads CASSEDRDQPQHF. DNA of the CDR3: TGTGCCAGCAGCGAGGACAGGGATCAGCCCCAGCATTTT.

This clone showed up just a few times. CDR3 protein: CASSLALAGGYIQYF. In DNA form, the CDR3 reads TGTGCCAGCAGCTTGGCCTTAGCGGGAGGCTACATTCAGTACTTC. The J gene is TRBJ2-4, the V gene TRBV5-6, with 10 bases lining up with TRBD2. The CDR3 has 15 amino acids. Trimming cost V 0 bases and J 8 bases; bases outside gene matches: 5. In germline, CDR1 is SGHDT, CDR2 YYEEEE.

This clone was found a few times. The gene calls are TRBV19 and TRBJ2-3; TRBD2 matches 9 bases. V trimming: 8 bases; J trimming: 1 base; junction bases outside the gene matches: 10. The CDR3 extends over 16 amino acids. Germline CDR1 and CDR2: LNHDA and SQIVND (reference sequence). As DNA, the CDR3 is TGTGCCAGTGGGCGGGGGGGTCCACTAGGCACAGATACGCAGTATTTT. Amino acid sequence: CASGRGGPLGTDTQYF.

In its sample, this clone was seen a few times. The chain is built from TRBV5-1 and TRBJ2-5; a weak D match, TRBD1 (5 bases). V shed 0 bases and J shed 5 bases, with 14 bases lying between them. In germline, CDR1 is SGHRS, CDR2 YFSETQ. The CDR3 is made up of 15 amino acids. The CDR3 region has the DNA TGCGCCAGCAGCTTGGTTTCTAGGGGTGAGGAGACCCAGTACTTC. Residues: CASSLVSRGEETQYF.

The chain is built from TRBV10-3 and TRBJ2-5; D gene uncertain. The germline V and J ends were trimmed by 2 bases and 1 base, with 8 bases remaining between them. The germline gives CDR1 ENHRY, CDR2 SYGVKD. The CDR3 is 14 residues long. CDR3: CAISEGEIQETQYF. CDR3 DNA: TGTGCCATCAGTGAGGGGGAAATCCAAGAGACCCAGTACTTC.

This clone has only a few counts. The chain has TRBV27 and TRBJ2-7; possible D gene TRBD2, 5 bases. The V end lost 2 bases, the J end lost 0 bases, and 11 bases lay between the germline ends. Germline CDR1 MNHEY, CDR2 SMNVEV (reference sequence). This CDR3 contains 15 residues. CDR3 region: CASSLHRGFSYEQYF. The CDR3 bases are TGTGCCAGCAGTTTACATCGAGGGTTCTCCTACGAGCAGTACTTC.

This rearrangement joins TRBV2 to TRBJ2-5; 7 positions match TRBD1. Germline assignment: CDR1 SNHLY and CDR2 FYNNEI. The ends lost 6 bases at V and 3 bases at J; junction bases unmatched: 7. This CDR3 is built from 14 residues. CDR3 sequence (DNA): TGTGCCAGCAGCAGACAGGGTCCGGAAGAGACCCAGTACTTC. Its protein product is CASSRQGPEETQYF.

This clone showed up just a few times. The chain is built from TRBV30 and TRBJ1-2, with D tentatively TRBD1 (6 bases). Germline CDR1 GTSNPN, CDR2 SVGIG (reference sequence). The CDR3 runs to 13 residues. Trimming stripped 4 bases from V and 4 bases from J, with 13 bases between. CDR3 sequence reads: CAWTRDTLYGYTF. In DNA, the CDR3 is TGTGCCTGGACCCGGGACACCCTCTATGGCTACACCTTC. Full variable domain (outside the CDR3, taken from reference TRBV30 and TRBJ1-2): SQTIHQWPATLVQPVGSPLSLECTVEGTSNPNLYWYRQAAGRGLQLLFYSVGIGQISSEVPQNLSASRPQDRQFILSSKKLLLSDSGFYLCAWTRDTLYGYTFGSGTRLTVV.

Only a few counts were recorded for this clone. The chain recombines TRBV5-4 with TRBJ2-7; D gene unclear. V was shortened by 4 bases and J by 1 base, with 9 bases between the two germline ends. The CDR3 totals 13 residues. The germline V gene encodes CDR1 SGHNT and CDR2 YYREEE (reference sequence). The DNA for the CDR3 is TGTGCCAGCAGCAAAAGAAGGTCCTACGAGCAGTACTTC. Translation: CASSKRRSYEQYF.

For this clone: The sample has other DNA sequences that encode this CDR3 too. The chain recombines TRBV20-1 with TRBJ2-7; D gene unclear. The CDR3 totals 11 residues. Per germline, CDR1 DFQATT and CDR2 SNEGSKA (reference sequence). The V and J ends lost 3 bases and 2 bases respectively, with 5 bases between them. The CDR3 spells CSARGTYEQYF. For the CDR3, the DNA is TGCAGTGCTAGGGGCACCTACGAGCAGTACTTC.

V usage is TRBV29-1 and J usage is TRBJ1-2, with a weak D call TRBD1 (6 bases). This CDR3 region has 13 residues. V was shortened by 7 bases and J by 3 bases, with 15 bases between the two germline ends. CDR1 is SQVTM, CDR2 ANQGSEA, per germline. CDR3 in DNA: TGCAGCGCCGTCCAGGGGCTGGACTATGGCTACACCTTC. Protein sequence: CSAVQGLDYGYTF. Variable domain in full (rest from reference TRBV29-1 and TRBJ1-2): SAVISQKPSRDICQRGTSLTIQCQVDSQVTMMFWYRQQPGQSLTLIATANQGSEATYESGFVIDKFPISRPNLTFSTLTVSNMSPEDSSIYLCSAVQGLDYGYTFGSGTRLTVV.

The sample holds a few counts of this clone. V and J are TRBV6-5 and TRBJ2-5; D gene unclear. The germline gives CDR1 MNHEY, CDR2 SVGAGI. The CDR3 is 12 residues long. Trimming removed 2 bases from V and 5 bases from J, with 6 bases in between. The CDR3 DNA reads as TGTGCCAGCAGTTACGCCGATGAGACCCAGTACTTC. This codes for CASSYADETQYF.

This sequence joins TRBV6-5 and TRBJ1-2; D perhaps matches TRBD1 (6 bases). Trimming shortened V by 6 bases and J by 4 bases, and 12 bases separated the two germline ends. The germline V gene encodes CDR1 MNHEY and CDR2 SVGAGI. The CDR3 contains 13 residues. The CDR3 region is CASSPTGIYGYTF. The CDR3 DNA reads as TGTGCCAGCAGCCCCACAGGGATCTATGGCTACACCTTC.

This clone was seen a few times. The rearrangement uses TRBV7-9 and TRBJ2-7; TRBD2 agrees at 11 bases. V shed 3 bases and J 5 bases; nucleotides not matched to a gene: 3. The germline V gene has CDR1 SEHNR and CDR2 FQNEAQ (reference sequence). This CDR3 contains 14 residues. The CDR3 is CASSFLLAGDEQYF. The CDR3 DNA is TGTGCCAGCAGCTTCCTACTAGCGGGAGACGAGCAGTACTTC.

The chain's CDR3 is CASSLEGLDTEAFF. As DNA, the CDR3 is TGCGCCAGCAGCTTGGAGGGGCTTGACACTGAAGCTTTCTTT. The chain links TRBV5-1 to TRBJ1-1; TRBD1 might be the D (5 bases). Germline V gene lookup returns CDR1 SGHRS and CDR2 YFSETQ. The CDR3 loop spans 14 amino acids. The V gene lost 0 bases and the J gene lost 3 bases, with 9 bases spanning the gap.